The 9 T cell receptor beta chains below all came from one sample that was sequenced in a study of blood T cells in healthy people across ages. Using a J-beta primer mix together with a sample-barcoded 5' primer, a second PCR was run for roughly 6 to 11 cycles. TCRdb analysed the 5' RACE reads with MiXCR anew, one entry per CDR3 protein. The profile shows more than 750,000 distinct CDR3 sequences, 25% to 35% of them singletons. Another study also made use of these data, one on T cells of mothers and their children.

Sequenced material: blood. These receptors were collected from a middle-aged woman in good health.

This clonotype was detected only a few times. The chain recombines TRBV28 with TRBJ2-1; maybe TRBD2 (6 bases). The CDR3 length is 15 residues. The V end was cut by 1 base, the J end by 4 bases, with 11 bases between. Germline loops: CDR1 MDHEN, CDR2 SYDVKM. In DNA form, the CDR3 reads TGTGCCAGCAGTTTATCTTCGGACTATTACAATGAGCAGTTCTTC. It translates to CASSLSSDYYNEQFF.

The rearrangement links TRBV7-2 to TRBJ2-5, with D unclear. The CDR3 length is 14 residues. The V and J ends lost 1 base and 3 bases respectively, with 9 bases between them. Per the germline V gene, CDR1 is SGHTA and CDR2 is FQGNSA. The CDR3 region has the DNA TGTGCCAGCAGCTTAGTCTTGAGGAAAGAGACCCAGTACTTC. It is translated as CASSLVLRKETQYF.

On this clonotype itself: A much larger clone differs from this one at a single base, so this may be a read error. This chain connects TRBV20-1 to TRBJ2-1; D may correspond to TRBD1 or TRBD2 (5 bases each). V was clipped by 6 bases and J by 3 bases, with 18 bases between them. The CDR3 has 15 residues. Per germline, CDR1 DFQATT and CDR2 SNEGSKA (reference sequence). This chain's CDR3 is CSATAYSGGYNEQFF. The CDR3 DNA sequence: TGCAGTGCGACAGCCTACAGTGGAGGCTACAATGAGCAGTTCTTC.

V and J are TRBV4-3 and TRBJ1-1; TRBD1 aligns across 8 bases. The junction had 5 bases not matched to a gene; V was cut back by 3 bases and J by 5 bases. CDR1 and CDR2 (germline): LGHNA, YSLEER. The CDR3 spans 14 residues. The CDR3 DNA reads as TGCGCCAGCAGCCATGGACAGGGAATGACTGAAGCTTTCTTT. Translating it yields CASSHGQGMTEAFF.

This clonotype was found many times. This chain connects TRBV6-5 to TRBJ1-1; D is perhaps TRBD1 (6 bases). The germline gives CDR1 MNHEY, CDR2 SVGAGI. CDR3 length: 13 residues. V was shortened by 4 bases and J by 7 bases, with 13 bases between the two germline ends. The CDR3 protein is CASSSQGGNEAFF. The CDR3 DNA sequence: TGTGCCAGCAGTTCACAGGGTGGGAATGAAGCTTTCTTT.

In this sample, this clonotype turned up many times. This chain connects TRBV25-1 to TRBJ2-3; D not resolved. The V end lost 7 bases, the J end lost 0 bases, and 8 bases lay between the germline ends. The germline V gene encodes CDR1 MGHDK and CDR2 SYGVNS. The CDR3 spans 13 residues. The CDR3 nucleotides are TGTGCCAGCACTTTAACTAGCACAGATACGCAGTATTTT. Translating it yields CASTLTSTDTQYF.

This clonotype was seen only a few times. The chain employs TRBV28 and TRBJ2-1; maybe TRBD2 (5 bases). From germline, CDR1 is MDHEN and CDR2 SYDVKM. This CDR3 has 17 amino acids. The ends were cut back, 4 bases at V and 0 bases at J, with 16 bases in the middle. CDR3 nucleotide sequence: TGTGCCAGCAGTTCCCCCGTCACTGGGAGCTCCTACAATGAGCAGTTCTTC. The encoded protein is CASSSPVTGSSYNEQFF.

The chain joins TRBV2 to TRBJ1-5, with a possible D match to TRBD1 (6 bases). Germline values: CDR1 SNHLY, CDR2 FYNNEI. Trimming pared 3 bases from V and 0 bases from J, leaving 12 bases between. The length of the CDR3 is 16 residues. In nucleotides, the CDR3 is TGTGCCAGCAGTGAGTCAGGGGATTATAGCAATCAGCCCCAGCATTTT. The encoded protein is CASSESGDYSNQPQHF.

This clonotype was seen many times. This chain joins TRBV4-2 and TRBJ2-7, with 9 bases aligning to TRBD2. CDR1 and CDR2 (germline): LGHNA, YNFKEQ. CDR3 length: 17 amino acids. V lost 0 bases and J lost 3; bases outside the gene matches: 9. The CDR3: CASSQEVRLAGYYEQYF. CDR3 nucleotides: TGTGCCAGCAGCCAAGAAGTAAGGCTAGCGGGGTACTACGAGCAGTACTTC.